One sample yielded the 20 T cell receptor beta chains listed below, sequenced in a study of T-cell memory formation after mild COVID-19. TCRdb processed the 5' RACE reads anew with MiXCR; each CDR3 protein has one entry. The sample lists 150,000 to 200,000 distinct CDR3 sequences; more than 9% were seen once. Sequenced input: PBMCs or a T cell subset sorted from them (not recorded which). These receptors all stem from a man between 18 and 35 years old who had mild COVID-19 (a few samples of this study predate the infection). Cell type and time point are not known.

In this sample, this clonotype turned up a few times. This chain links TRBV4-1 with TRBJ1-1; D gene unclear. Trimming left V 4 bases short and J 2 bases short, with 29 bases between. The germline V gene has CDR1 MGHRA and CDR2 YSYEKL. The CDR3 runs to 20 residues. CDR3: CASSLNRWTVEPVENTEAFF. CDR3 in DNA: TGCGCCAGCAGCCTCAACCGATGGACCGTGGAGCCAGTTGAAAACACTGAAGCTTTCTTT.

V and J are TRBV29-1 and TRBJ1-2; 9 nucleotides line up with TRBD1. V lost 2 bases and J lost 4; bases outside the gene matches: 2. The length of the CDR3 is 13 residues. The germline CDR1 and CDR2 sequences are SQVTM and ANQGSEA. The CDR3 nucleotides read TGCAGCGTTGAATCGGGACAGGGCTATGGCTACACCTTC. Protein: CSVESGQGYGYTF.

The DNA of the CDR3 is TGTGCCAGCATCTCGACAGGGAACACTGAAGCTTTCTTT. The encoded protein is CASISTGNTEAFF. This chain joins TRBV7-9 and TRBJ1-1; TRBD1 is a possible D gene (6 bases). The ends were cut back, 7 bases at V and 1 base at J, with 10 bases in the middle. The length of the CDR3 is 13 residues. Per germline, CDR1 SEHNR and CDR2 FQNEAQ (reference sequence). The full variable domain, its missing parts supplied by reference TRBV7-9 and TRBJ1-1, is DTGVSQNPRHKITKRGQNVTFRCDPISEHNRLYWYRQTLGQGPEFLTYFQNEAQLEKSRLLSDRFSAERPKGSFSTLEIQRTEQGDSAMYLCASISTGNTEAFFGQGTRLTVV.

The CDR3 here is CASSVRASDTQYF. CDR3 DNA sequence: TGTGCCAGCAGCGTCCGAGCCTCAGATACGCAGTATTTT. The chain uses TRBV9 and TRBJ2-3; D not resolved. The V gene lost 2 bases and the J gene lost 4 bases, with 8 bases spanning the gap. The CDR3 spans 13 residues. In germline, CDR1 is SGDLS, CDR2 YYNGEE. The variable domain in full, with the rest retrieved from reference TRBV9 and TRBJ2-3, is DSGVTQTPKHLITATGQRVTLRCSPRSGDLSVYWYQQSLDQGLQFLIQYYNGEERAKGNILERFSAQQFPDLHSELNLSSLELGDSALYFCASSVRASDTQYFGPGTRLTVL.

This clonotype has ten or more counts. The rearrangement uses TRBV20-1 and TRBJ1-6; TRBD1 matches at 7 bases. From germline, CDR1 is DFQATT and CDR2 SNEGSKA (reference sequence). This CDR3 spans 13 amino acids. Unmatched junction bases numbered 3, after V lost 5 bases and J lost 5 bases. CDR3 sequence reads: CSAVTGNNSPLHF. CDR3 in DNA: TGCAGTGCTGTGACAGGGAATAATTCACCCCTCCACTTT.

The rearrangement uses TRBV5-1 and TRBJ2-1; 8 bases agree with TRBD2. In germline, CDR1 is SGHRS, CDR2 YFSETQ. The trim removed 1 base at V and 6 bases at J, leaving 3 bases unmatched. This CDR3 comprises 14 residues. CDR3 residues: CASSLYGTSNEQFF. DNA of the CDR3: TGCGCCAGCAGCTTGTACGGGACTAGCAATGAGCAGTTCTTC.

This clonotype was seen more than once but under ten times. The chain is built from TRBV2 and TRBJ2-7; 8 positions match TRBD1. CDR3 length: 13 residues. Germline assignment: CDR1 SNHLY and CDR2 FYNNEI. J was trimmed by 2 bases and V by 6 bases; bases with no gene match: 3. This CDR3 reads CASSRDRTYEQYF. The CDR3 DNA sequence: TGTGCCAGCAGCCGGGACAGGACCTACGAGCAGTACTTC.

This clonotype was seen at least ten times. V gene TRBV10-3 combines with J gene TRBJ1-1; TRBD1 is a possible D gene (6 bases). V was clipped by 3 bases and J by 5 bases, with 16 bases between them. Germline loops: CDR1 ENHRY, CDR2 SYGVKD. This CDR3 region has 15 residues. CDR3 nucleotides: TGTGCCATCAGTGAAGGGGGGGCGAGTGGGACTGAAGCTTTCTTT. Translated, it gives CAISEGGASGTEAFF.

This sequence joins TRBV3-2 and TRBJ2-1; the D call of TRBD2 is as the table states it, not checked on the DNA. TRBV3-2 is recorded as a pseudogene. The CDR3 has 20 amino acids. The CDR3 sequence: CASSQDTAGEAGGHPNEQFF. In DNA form, the CDR3 reads TGTGCCAGCAGCCAAGATACGGCAGGGGAAGCGGGGGGCCACCCCAATGAGCAGTTCTTC.

This clonotype occurred many times. This chain connects TRBV28 to TRBJ2-1, with 12 bases that match TRBD2. With 4 bases clipped from V and 7 bases from J, the junction kept 8 bases outside the gene matches. CDR3 length: 16 residues. Per the germline V gene, CDR1 is MDHEN and CDR2 is SYDVKM. In DNA, the CDR3 is TGTGCCAGCAGTTCTGCCGGACTAGCGGGGCGGAATGAGCAGTTCTTC. Translated, it gives CASSSAGLAGRNEQFF. The entire variable domain, with the rest obtained from reference TRBV28 and TRBJ2-1, is as follows: DVKVTQSSRYLVKRTGEKVFLECVQDMDHENMFWYRQDPGLGLRLIYFSYDVKMKEKGDIPEGYSVSREKKERFSLILESASTNQTSMYLCASSSAGLAGRNEQFFGPGTRLTVL.

The V call is TRBV6-1, the J call TRBJ2-1; 7 nucleotides line up with TRBD2. After removal of 9 bases from V and 8 bases from J, the junction contained 7 bases not matched to a gene. The CDR3 is made up of 12 amino acids. The germline V gene has CDR1 MNHNS and CDR2 SASEGT. The CDR3 here is CARGGGVDEQFF. The CDR3 region has the DNA TGTGCCAGAGGCGGGGGAGTCGATGAGCAGTTCTTC.

The chain's CDR3 is CASYGLNTGELFF. The CDR3 bases are TGTGCCAGTTATGGGCTGAACACCGGGGAGCTGTTTTTT. The chain is built from TRBV6-6 and TRBJ2-2, with D uncertain. V lost 9 bases and J 1 base, leaving 9 bases between the germline ends. The V gene's germline CDR1 is MNHNY and CDR2 SVGAGI (reference sequence). This CDR3 is built from 13 residues.

This clonotype was counted between two and nine times. The V gene is TRBV12-3 or TRBV12-4, the J gene TRBJ2-7; 9 bases are shared with TRBD1. The CDR3 contains 13 residues. V lost 6 bases and J lost 5; bases outside the gene matches: 5. The CDR3 DNA is TGTGCCAGCAGAGGACAGGGGCACCACGAGCAGTACTTC. It yields the protein CASRGQGHHEQYF.

About this clonotype itself: Being one base from a much bigger clone, this may be a read error. The chain has TRBV20-1 and TRBJ2-1; TRBD2 agrees at 13 bases. The CDR3 contains 13 residues. The V gene's germline CDR1 is DFQATT and CDR2 SNEGSKA (reference sequence). Losses at the gene ends were 3 bases for V and 8 bases for J; bases not matched to a gene: 1. The CDR3 bases are TGCAGTGCTAGTGGACTAGCGGGGGATGAGCAGTTCTTC. Translated, it gives CSASGLAGDEQFF.

Ten or more counts support this clonotype. The rearrangement uses TRBV20-1 and TRBJ2-5; D might be TRBD1 or TRBD2, each matching 5 bases. Germline-derived CDR1 and CDR2 are DFQATT and SNEGSKA (reference sequence). The CDR3 runs to 10 residues. V was pared by 5 bases and J by 9 bases, with 10 bases between. CDR3 in amino acids: CSAARGSQYF. The CDR3 DNA follows: TGCAGTGCTGCGAGGGGTTCCCAGTACTTC.

This chain links TRBV7-2 with TRBJ2-3; D possibly corresponds to TRBD2 (6 bases). Trimming cost V 5 bases and J 2 bases, with 14 bases left between them. CDR1 is SGHTA and CDR2 is FQGNSA in the germline V gene. This CDR3 spans 15 amino acids. The CDR3 DNA follows: TGTGCCAGCAGCCAAGGGACTTCTAACACAGATACGCAGTATTTT. This encodes CASSQGTSNTDTQYF.

J is TRBJ2-7 and V is TRBV19; no clear D. Germline values: CDR1 LNHDA, CDR2 SQIVND (reference sequence). V was cut by 7 bases and J by 2 bases, with 15 bases left in between. This CDR3 spans 14 amino acids. The CDR3 nucleotides are TGTGCCAGTACCCCTCGGACCGAAACCTACGAGCAGTACGTC. It encodes CASTPRTETYEQYV.

This clonotype was recorded many times. V gene TRBV28 combines with J gene TRBJ1-1, with a tentative D call TRBD1 (6 bases). The CDR3 has 13 residues. Germline assignment: CDR1 MDHEN and CDR2 SYDVKM. Trimming removed 6 bases from V and 4 bases from J, with 12 bases in between. The CDR3 sequence is CASRFTGFTEAFF. In DNA, the CDR3 is TGTGCCAGCAGGTTTACAGGGTTCACTGAAGCTTTCTTT.

This clonotype was found a few times. The chain is built from TRBV24-1 and TRBJ1-2, with a tentative D call TRBD1 (5 bases). The V gene's germline CDR1 is KGHDR and CDR2 SFDVKD. V was pared by 2 bases and J by 3 bases, with 12 bases between. The CDR3 totals 15 residues. CDR3 DNA sequence: TGTGCCACCAGTGATTCGACGGGGCAGGACTATGGCTACACCTTC. Protein sequence: CATSDSTGQDYGYTF.

This clonotype was seen more than once but under ten times. The chain carries TRBV18 and TRBJ2-5; TRBD2 aligns across 13 bases. Germline V gene sequence: CDR1 KGHSH, CDR2 LQKENI. The CDR3 is 16 residues long. Trimming took 6 bases from V and 4 from J; bases not matched to a gene: 8. The CDR3 coding sequence is TGTGCCAGCTCTCCGCGGACTAGCGGGGGCGGAGAGACCCAGTACTTC. Protein product: CASSPRTSGGGETQYF.